This passage covers 4 T cell receptor beta chains from one sample sequenced in a study of T-cell reconstitution after alpha-beta-depleted transplantation in children. Preparation of the TCRbeta library involved a method that used unique molecular identifiers. TCRdb itself ran the PCR reads through MiXCR, one entry per CDR3 protein. The sample has fewer than 750,000 distinct CDR3 sequences, roughly 24% seen once. The source material was PBMCs, mostly from graft donor cells, sampled 360 days after TCRalphabeta/CD19-depleted stem cell transplant. The receptors derive from a boy less than two years old who had a stem cell transplant for acute myeloid leukemia, so the T cells may come from the graft donor.

This clonotype was recorded a few times. The V call is TRBV18, the J call TRBJ2-7, with D possibly matching TRBD1 (5 bases). V dropped 0 bases and J dropped 3 bases, with 6 bases sitting between them. The germline gives CDR1 KGHSH, CDR2 LQKENI. CDR3 length: 13 residues. CDR3 amino acids: CASSPPDNYEQYF. The CDR3 DNA follows: TGTGCCAGCTCACCACCGGACAACTACGAGCAGTACTTC.

This clonotype came up many times. As DNA, the CDR3 is TGCAGTGCCCACTATATAATCAACACAGATACGCAGTATTTT. It yields the protein CSAHYIINTDTQYF. The chain combines TRBV20-1 with TRBJ2-3; D gene uncertain. The CDR3 extends over 14 amino acids. The ends were cut back, 6 bases at V and 2 bases at J, with 15 bases in the middle. CDR1 is DFQATT and CDR2 is SNEGSKA in the germline V gene (reference sequence).

This clonotype was detected only a few times. This chain connects TRBV28 to TRBJ2-7; 9 bases line up with TRBD1. The CDR3 extends over 17 amino acids. CDR1 is MDHEN and CDR2 is SYDVKM in the germline V gene. The V segment lost 4 bases and the J segment 3 bases; nucleotides outside the gene matches: 13. Here the CDR3 reads CASSSWDREVVGYEQYV. The CDR3 DNA is TGTGCCAGCAGTTCTTGGGACAGGGAGGTGGTGGGCTACGAGCAGTACGTC.

This clonotype was counted a few times. The chain employs TRBV20-1 and TRBJ1-6; D is possibly TRBD1 (6 bases). This CDR3 has 16 residues. Germline V lookup: CDR1 DFQATT, CDR2 SNEGSKA (reference sequence). V was pared by 6 bases and J by 0 bases, with 15 bases between. The CDR3 DNA reads as TGCAGTGCCCAGAGCGGGGGCTCCTCCTATAATTCACCCCTCCACTTT. This sequence encodes CSAQSGGSSYNSPLHF.